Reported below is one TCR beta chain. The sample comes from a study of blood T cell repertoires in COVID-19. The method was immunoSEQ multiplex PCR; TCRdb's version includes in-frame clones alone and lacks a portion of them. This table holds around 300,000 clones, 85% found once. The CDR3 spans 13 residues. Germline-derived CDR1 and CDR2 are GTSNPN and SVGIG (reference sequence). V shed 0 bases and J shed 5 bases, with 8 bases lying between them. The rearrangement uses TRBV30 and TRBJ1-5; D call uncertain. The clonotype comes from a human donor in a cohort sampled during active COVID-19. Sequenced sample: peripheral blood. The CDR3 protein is CAWSVRGDQPQHF. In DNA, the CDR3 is TGTGCCTGGAGTGTACGAGGTGATCAGCCCCAGCATTTT.